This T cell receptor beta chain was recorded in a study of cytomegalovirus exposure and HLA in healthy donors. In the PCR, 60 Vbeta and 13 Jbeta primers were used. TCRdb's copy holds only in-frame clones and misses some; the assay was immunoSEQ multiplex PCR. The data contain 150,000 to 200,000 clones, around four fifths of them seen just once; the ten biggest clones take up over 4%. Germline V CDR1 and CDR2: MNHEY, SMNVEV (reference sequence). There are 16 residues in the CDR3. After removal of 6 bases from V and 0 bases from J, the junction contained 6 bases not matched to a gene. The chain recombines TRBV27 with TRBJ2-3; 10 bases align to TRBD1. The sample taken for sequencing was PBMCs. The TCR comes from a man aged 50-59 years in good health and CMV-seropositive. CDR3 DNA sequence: TGTGCCAGCAGGGACAGGGGGGGAGTTAGCACAGATACGCAGTATTTT. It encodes CASRDRGGVSTDTQYF.